Below, one TCR beta chain is given with its context. The assay was immunoSEQ multiplex PCR, and TCRdb's table has in-frame clones only and misses some. The data show approximately 400,000 clones, approximately 90% seen once. The CDR3 runs 16 residues. The trim removed 2 bases at V and 6 bases at J, leaving 10 bases unmatched. The germline gives CDR1 MNHEY, CDR2 SVGAGI. This sample stems from a study of blood T cell repertoires in COVID-19. J is TRBJ1-5 and V is TRBV6-5; 7 nucleotides agree with TRBD1. The TCR originated in a woman between 18 and 29 years old who had recovered from COVID-19. The specimen sequenced was PBMCs or T cells enriched from blood (not recorded which). The CDR3: CASSYQTGRIGQPQHF. The DNA for the CDR3 is TGTGCCAGCAGTTACCAGACAGGGAGAATAGGTCAGCCCCAGCATTTT.